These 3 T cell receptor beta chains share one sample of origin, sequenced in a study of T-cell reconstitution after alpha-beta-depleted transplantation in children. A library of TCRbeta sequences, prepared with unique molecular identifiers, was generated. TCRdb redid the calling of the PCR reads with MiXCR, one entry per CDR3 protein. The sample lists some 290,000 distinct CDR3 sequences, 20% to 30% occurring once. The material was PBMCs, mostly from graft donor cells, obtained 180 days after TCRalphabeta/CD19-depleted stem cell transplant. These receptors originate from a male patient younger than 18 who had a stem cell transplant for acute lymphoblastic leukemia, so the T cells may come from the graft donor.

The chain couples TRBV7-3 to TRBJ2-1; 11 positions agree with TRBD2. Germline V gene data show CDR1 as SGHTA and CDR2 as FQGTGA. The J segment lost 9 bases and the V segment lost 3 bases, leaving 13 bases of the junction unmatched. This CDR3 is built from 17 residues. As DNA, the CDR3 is TGTGCCAGCAGCTTCAACCCTAGCGGGAGGTATGTAAGTGAGCAGTTCTTC. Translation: CASSFNPSGRYVSEQFF.

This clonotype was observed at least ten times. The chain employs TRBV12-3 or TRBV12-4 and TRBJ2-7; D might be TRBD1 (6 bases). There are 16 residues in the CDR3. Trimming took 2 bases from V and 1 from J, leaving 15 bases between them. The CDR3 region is CASSLIEWGPSYEQYF. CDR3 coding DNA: TGTGCCAGCAGTTTAATTGAGTGGGGGCCTTCCTACGAGCAGTACTTC.

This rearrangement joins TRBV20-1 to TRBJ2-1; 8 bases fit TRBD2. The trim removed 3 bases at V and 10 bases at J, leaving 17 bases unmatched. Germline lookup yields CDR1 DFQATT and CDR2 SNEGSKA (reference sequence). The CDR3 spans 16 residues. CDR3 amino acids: CSASKVAGWGAREQFF. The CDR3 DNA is TGCAGTGCTAGTAAGGTAGCGGGATGGGGGGCACGCGAGCAGTTCTTC.